Below are 10 T cell receptor beta chains sequenced from a single sample in a study of CD8 T cells in ankylosing spondylitis. No antigen is known for these receptors. A single record per CDR3 protein comes from TCRdb applying MiXCR to the 5' RACE reads. The sample yields under 950,000 distinct CDR3 sequences, around 17% seen once. Whole-study results and caveats: Made up of fewer than ten highly homologous variants, a TCR beta motif appeared characteristic of ankylosing spondylitis blood.

Source material: blood, either unsorted or a sorted T cell fraction (not recorded which). These receptors were collected from a male donor with ankylosing spondylitis.

This chain joins TRBV12-3 or TRBV12-4 and TRBJ2-3, with 15 bases lining up with TRBD2. V trimming: 8 bases; J trimming: 8 bases; junction bases outside the gene matches: 20. The CDR3 runs 19 residues. CDR3 loop: CASCPTPGTSGRSWVTQYF. Written as DNA, the CDR3 is TGTGCCAGCTGTCCCACCCCCGGGACTAGCGGGAGGAGCTGGGTTACGCAGTATTTT.

In its sample, this clonotype was seen a few times. This rearrangement joins TRBV20-1 to TRBJ1-1; D gene unclear. Between the trimmed V and J ends, which lost 4 bases and 4 bases, there was a span of 10 bases. The CDR3 spans 12 residues. The V gene's germline CDR1 is DFQATT and CDR2 SNEGSKA (reference sequence). Here the CDR3 reads CSAKARSTEAFF. The CDR3 DNA reads as TGCAGTGCTAAGGCCCGATCCACTGAAGCTTTCTTT.

This chain links TRBV29-1 with TRBJ1-4; D is unclear. Germline CDR1 is SQVTM and CDR2 is ANQGSEA. V was clipped by 6 bases and J by 4 bases, with 15 bases between them. The CDR3 has 14 amino acids. This CDR3 is CSVERAAGNEKLFF. The CDR3 bases are TGCAGCGTGGAAAGGGCGGCGGGTAATGAAAAACTGTTTTTT.

The rearrangement links TRBV4-3 to TRBJ2-1; 14 bases are a match to TRBD2. The J segment lost 3 bases and the V segment lost 2 bases, leaving 6 bases of the junction unmatched. Germline assignment: CDR1 LGHNA and CDR2 YSLEER. The CDR3 covers 18 residues. CDR3 sequence: CASSQRTGLAGVYNEQFF. The DNA for the CDR3 is TGCGCCAGCAGCCAACGTACGGGACTAGCGGGAGTCTACAATGAGCAGTTCTTC.

This clonotype was seen a few times. The rearrangement uses TRBV12-3 or TRBV12-4 and TRBJ2-1, with 7 bases aligning to TRBD2. Trimming removed 3 bases from V and 9 bases from J; junction bases left unmatched: 14. CDR3 length: 16 amino acids. The CDR3 DNA reads TGTGCCAGCAGTTTGGCGGGAGTGTTAAACCGTGTTGAGCAGTTCTTC. Its translation: CASSLAGVLNRVEQFF.

This clonotype came up a few times. The V call is TRBV5-1, the J call TRBJ1-3; possible D gene TRBD1, 5 bases. V lost 2 bases and J lost 0, with 12 bases in between. The CDR3 loop spans 16 amino acids. Germline assignment: CDR1 SGHRS and CDR2 YFSETQ. In nucleotides, the CDR3 is TGCGCCAGCAGCTTATCGGGGCCGAGCTCTGGAAACACCATATATTTT. It yields the protein CASSLSGPSSGNTIYF. Variable domain in full (rest from reference TRBV5-1 and TRBJ1-3): KAGVTQTPRYLIKTRGQQVTLSCSPISGHRSVSWYQQTPGQGLQFLFEYFSETQRNKGNFPGRFSGRQFSNSRSEMNVSTLELGDSALYLCASSLSGPSSGNTIYFGEGSWLTVV.

This clonotype was counted a few times. The J gene is TRBJ1-2, the V gene TRBV7-8; TRBD1 agrees at 8 bases. This CDR3 is built from 17 residues. From germline, CDR1 is SGHVS and CDR2 FQNEAQ. J lost 0 bases, V lost 4 bases, and 10 bases had no gene match. The chain's CDR3 is CASSSLDRVSSNYGYTF. The CDR3 DNA is TGTGCCAGCAGCTCACTGGACAGGGTGTCTTCTAACTATGGCTACACCTTC.

The chain recombines TRBV4-3 with TRBJ2-7, with D possibly TRBD1 on 5 matching bases. Germline V gene data show CDR1 as LGHNA and CDR2 as YSLEER. The CDR3 has 15 residues. Deletions cut 4 bases from V and 1 base from J, with 14 bases between. The CDR3 sequence is CASSRGPTDSYEQYF. CDR3 nucleotides: TGCGCCAGCAGCCGCGGCCCGACAGATTCCTACGAGCAGTACTTC.

Written as DNA, the CDR3 is TGCAGCGTCAAGGTGGCGGGTACAGATACGCAGTATTTT. Amino acids: CSVKVAGTDTQYF. The chain links TRBV29-1 to TRBJ2-3; maybe TRBD2 (5 bases). Trimming left V 6 bases short and J 3 bases short, with 13 bases between. The germline V gene encodes CDR1 SQVTM and CDR2 ANQGSEA. The CDR3 sequence is 13 residues long.

V usage is TRBV3-1 and J usage is TRBJ2-5; 7 nucleotides match TRBD2. The CDR3 loop spans 15 amino acids. CDR1 and CDR2 from the germline V gene are LGHDT and YNNKEL (reference sequence). V gave up 4 bases and J gave up 2 bases; unmatched junction bases: 7. Here the CDR3 DNA reads TGTGCCAGCAGCCTCAGTAGCGGGCGACAAGAGACCCAGTACTTC. This sequence encodes CASSLSSGRQETQYF.